This T cell receptor (beta chain) was identified in a study of blood T cells in healthy people across ages (dated by TCRdb to between 2014 and 2017). For the study in its entirety: In model experiments, template switching captured roughly one uniquely barcoded TCR beta cDNA molecule for every two T cells. The study analyzed two additional independent replicas of 1 million unique cDNA reads from the same blood draw for two donors, one aged 18 to 30 and one aged 80 or older. To avoid experimental bias, donors of different ages were spread randomly across the sequencing lanes. The donors were divided into four age groups: young (average approximately 17 years), middle-aged (roughly 40), aged (around 59) and long-lived (82). The study measured age-related changes in TCR beta repertoire diversity using deep sequencing normalized with unique cDNA molecular identifiers.

The donors were under 40 Caucasian individuals from Russia, aged roughly 6 to 100 years, who were systemically healthy. Each donor gave 9 to 10 milliliters of peripheral blood, collected into EDTA-treated Vacutainer tubes. PBMCs were isolated by Ficoll-Paque density-gradient centrifugation, with at least 7 million obtained per sample. Total RNA, at least 6 micrograms per sample, was extracted from PBMCs with Trizol reagent. The percentages of naive CD45RAhigh/CD27high T cells were determined by flow cytometry on a PBMC aliquot from every donor. As concerns this clonotype: Its antigen is still unknown. No much larger clone is present one base from it, and per-base qualities are unavailable.

What the authors observed across the whole study: Compared with the aged group, the long-lived group had more naive CD4+ T cells, fewer expanded clones and increased TCR diversity, a pattern suggesting age selection. Observed TCR beta diversity per million T cells fell roughly linearly with age, and a significant reduction was already apparent by age about 38. Estimates of total diversity based on one million sequenced T cells were regarded as lower bounds and as underestimates. Because donor CMV infection status was unknown, age-related changes in expanded clonotypes were potentially confounded. A strong correlation was found between observed TCR beta diversity and the percentage of naive T cells measured by flow cytometry. Because profiling used bulk unsorted PBMCs, naive and antigen-experienced compartments could not be compared conclusively.

The library was produced with 5' RACE. The instrument given in TCRdb is Illumina HiSeq 2500. A second 7 to 11 cycle PCR used a sample-barcoded 5' primer and a J-beta primer mix. A unique molecular identifier was introduced onto each TCR beta cDNA molecule by a template-switch 5' adaptor carrying 12 random nucleotides. Each sample yielded at least 2.5 million CDR3-containing paired-end reads. All of the RNA was converted into first-strand cDNA using the Mint cDNA synthesis kit, with a TRBC-specific oligonucleotide serving as the primer. All cDNA was treated with uracil-DNA glycosylase and then went through a first 18-cycle PCR with the universal primers M1SS and BC2_uni_R. The study's processing was this. For normalization, 1 million high-quality reads were randomly selected from each sample, with every read carrying a distinct molecular identifier. Reads sharing molecular identifiers were discarded rather than binned into consensus sequences. CDR3 identification, clonotype clustering and error correction used MiTCR with a Q25 quality threshold and the strictest error-elimination algorithm. A nonparametric unseen species model using Euler transformation provided a lower-bound estimate of total TCR beta diversity. In TCRdb, the public reads were trimmed at Q25 with fastp and aligned with MiXCR, with productive beta chains retained. For every CDR3 protein sequence, its rows merge into one entry that carries the most common genes and DNA. The V and J calls were not made by the authors but by TCRdb's processing. Counted in this sample were about 1 million distinct CDR3 sequences; 35% to 55% of them appeared once. The leading ten clones occupy 15% to 20% of the sample.

Sequenced input: blood. This receptor was identified in an older woman in good health.

The CDR3 protein sequence reads: CASSDVSGRAGQYF. The nucleotide sequence is given as TGTGCCAGCAGCGATGTGAGCGGGAGGGCCGGGCAGTACTTC. In this chain, TRBV27 is recombined with TRBJ2-7, and TRBD2 matches 10 of the central bases. The CDR3 runs 14 residues from the cysteine to the phenylalanine. The read is trimmed to its CDR3 DNA, 42 bases read in frame from base 1. The germline V gene (reference sequence) supplies CDR1 MNHEY and CDR2 SMNVEV. Trimming accounts for 6 bases at V and 9 bases at J, while the number of junction bases matched to no gene is 11.